There are many counts of the clone carrying this TCR beta chain. As yet, its antigen is unknown. The data derive from a study of molecular identifiers for immune sequencing clone quantification. Overall study results and limits: Naive cells had under 1% of molecules in clones above 20 RNA copies, effectors over 98%. Identical TCR molecules sharing a barcode could underestimate highly expanded clone sizes.

Isolation of naive CD8 T cells was achieved by sorting on a CD8+CD4-CCR7+CD45RA+ phenotype. The junction had 10 bases not matched to a gene; V was cut back by 5 bases and J by 6 bases. The V gene's germline CDR1 is SGHAT and CDR2 FQNNGV. The CDR3 has 17 amino acids. TCRdb re-called the PCR reads with MiXCR, one entry per CDR3 protein. The sample has 60,000 to 70,000 distinct CDR3 sequences; around 17% are singletons. The source material was naive CD8+ T cells from blood, with Jurkat cell RNA spiked in. The subset here: FACS-sorted CD8+CD4-CCR7+CD45RA+ naive T cells. The clonotype was recovered from a human donor in good health. Some libraries in this study had Jurkat cell RNA spiked in. The chain carries TRBV11-2 and TRBJ2-2; the match to TRBD2 covers 12 bases. The CDR3 here is CASSHGVSSGRAGELFF. CDR3 coding DNA: TGTGCCAGCAGCCACGGTGTTTCTAGCGGGAGGGCCGGGGAGCTGTTTTTT. The full variable domain, rest sourced from reference TRBV11-2 and TRBJ2-2, is EAGVAQSPRYKIIEKRQSVAFWCNPISGHATLYWYQQILGQGPKLLIQFQNNGVVDDSQLPKDRFSAERLKGVDSTLKIQPAKLEDSAVYLCASSHGVSSGRAGELFFGEGSRLTVL.